The next 32 T cell receptor beta chains were all read from a single sample in a study of molecular identifiers for immune sequencing clone quantification. One entry per CDR3 protein results from TCRdb running MiXCR on the PCR reads. The top ten hold around 0.84% of the sample, which has about half a million distinct CDR3 sequences, about 20% seen once. Sequencing was done on a sample of naive CD8+ T cells from blood, with Jurkat cell RNA spiked in. Subset in this sample: FACS-sorted CD8+CD4-CCR7+CD45RA+ naive T cells. The source is a human donor in good health. Some libraries in this study had Jurkat cell RNA spiked in.

The chain has TRBV13 and TRBJ2-7, with D perhaps matching TRBD1 (6 bases). The germline V gene has CDR1 PRHDT and CDR2 FYEKMQ (reference sequence). Deletions cut 0 bases from V and 0 bases from J, with 9 bases between. The CDR3 loop spans 15 amino acids. Here the CDR3 reads CASSLGEGDSYEQYF. The CDR3 nucleotides read TGTGCCAGCAGCTTAGGAGAGGGGGACTCCTACGAGCAGTACTTC.

On this clonotype itself: A much larger clone lies a single base off, so this may be a read error. CDR3 residues: CASGLNGALNYEQYF. The CDR3, as DNA: TGTGCCAGCGGCCTGAACGGGGCCTTAAACTACGAGCAGTACTTC. The J gene is TRBJ2-7, the V gene TRBV6-1, with D possibly called TRBD1 or TRBD2 (5 bases each). In germline, CDR1 is MNHNS, CDR2 SASEGT. The CDR3 is 15 amino acids. Trimming pared 8 bases from V and 3 bases from J, leaving 20 bases between.

This clonotype was observed at least ten times. CDR3: CASSPASTGHEQYF. The CDR3 coding sequence is TGTGCCAGCAGCCCGGCCTCTACAGGGCACGAGCAGTACTTC. V is TRBV13 and J is TRBJ2-7; maybe TRBD1 (6 bases). This CDR3 has 14 residues. The germline V gene encodes CDR1 PRHDT and CDR2 FYEKMQ (reference sequence). The V end lost 5 bases, the J end lost 5 bases, and 16 bases lay between the germline ends. The whole variable domain, remainder taken from reference TRBV13 and TRBJ2-7, is AAGVIQSPRHLIKEKRETATLKCYPIPRHDTVYWYQQGPGQDPQFLISFYEKMQSDKGSIPDRFSAQQFSDYHSELNMSSLELGDSALYFCASSPASTGHEQYFGPGTRLTVT.

This sequence joins TRBV7-9 and TRBJ2-7; 7 bases match TRBD1. Germline assignment: CDR1 SEHNR and CDR2 FQNEAQ (reference sequence). The CDR3 spans 14 residues. V lost 1 base, J lost 3 bases, and 3 bases stayed unmatched. The CDR3 nucleotides are TGTGCCAGCAGCTTAGAATCAGGGGGCTACGAGCAGTACTTC. Its translation: CASSLESGGYEQYF.

The gene calls are TRBV11-2 and TRBJ2-3; perhaps D is TRBD1 or TRBD2 (5 bases each). Looked up from germline, CDR1 is SGHAT and CDR2 is FQNNGV. V was trimmed by 5 bases and J by 2 bases, leaving 14 bases between them. The CDR3 spans 15 residues. CDR3 sequence reads: CASSPEGRDTDTQYF. CDR3 nucleotide sequence: TGTGCCAGCAGCCCAGAGGGCAGGGACACAGATACGCAGTATTTT.

Details on this clonotype: This may be a read error, as it is one base from a much larger clone. CDR3 sequence: CANSQDTGLRPQHF. CDR3 coding DNA: TGCGCCAACAGCCAAGATACAGGTTTGCGACCCCAGCATTTT. V is TRBV4-3 and J is TRBJ1-5; D may be TRBD1 (5 bases). Germline V gene lookup returns CDR1 LGHNA and CDR2 YSLEER. The CDR3 length is 14 residues.

V usage is TRBV28 and J usage is TRBJ2-1; 10 bases agree with TRBD2. Germline V gene sequence: CDR1 MDHEN, CDR2 SYDVKM. This CDR3 has 15 residues. The trim removed 10 bases at V and 5 bases at J, leaving 11 bases unmatched. CDR3 amino acids: CATLLAGVGHNEQFF. The CDR3, as DNA: TGTGCCACCCTCCTAGCGGGAGTTGGCCACAATGAGCAGTTCTTC. The full variable domain, rest sourced from reference TRBV28 and TRBJ2-1, is DVKVTQSSRYLVKRTGEKVFLECVQDMDHENMFWYRQDPGLGLRLIYFSYDVKMKEKGDIPEGYSVSREKKERFSLILESASTNQTSMYLCATLLAGVGHNEQFFGPGTRLTVL.

This clonotype was seen a few times. This chain connects TRBV28 to TRBJ2-5; D is perhaps TRBD2 (6 bases). The CDR3 has 13 amino acids. Trimming took off 5 bases at V and 4 bases at J, with 11 bases between the two ends. Germline V CDR1 and CDR2: MDHEN, SYDVKM. The CDR3 is CASSQGGGETQYF. The CDR3 DNA reads TGTGCCAGCAGTCAGGGAGGTGGAGAGACCCAGTACTTC.

The chain recombines TRBV7-9 with TRBJ2-2, with TRBD1 identical over 8 bases. CDR3 length: 18 residues. The trim removed 7 bases at V and 3 bases at J, leaving 16 bases unmatched. Germline V lookup: CDR1 SEHNR, CDR2 FQNEAQ (reference sequence). The CDR3 region is CASTNSILDRAYTGELFF. The CDR3 coding sequence is TGTGCCAGCACAAACTCAATCCTGGACAGGGCGTACACCGGGGAGCTGTTTTTT.

Comments on this clonotype: A clone one base away is much larger, so this may be a read error. This sequence joins TRBV7-2 and TRBJ1-4, with unresolved D. Trimming pared 1 base from V and 17 bases from J, leaving 32 bases between. This CDR3 is 18 amino acids long. Germline V CDR1 and CDR2: SGHTA, FQGNSA. The CDR3 loop is CASSLDPLSRVPNENLFF. Written as DNA, the CDR3 is TGTGCCAGCAGCTTAGACCCCCTTAGCCGGGTTCCTAATGAAAATCTATTTTTT.

This clonotype was detected many times. The chain joins TRBV6-2 or TRBV6-3 to TRBJ1-5; D is uncertain. The CDR3 runs to 13 residues. Per germline, CDR1 MNHEY and CDR2 SVGEGT. V was cut by 1 base and J by 6 bases, with 7 bases left in between. CDR3 loop: CASSYLYGQPQHF. For the CDR3, the DNA is TGTGCCAGCAGTTACTTGTATGGTCAGCCCCAGCATTTT.

The V gene is TRBV4-1, the J gene TRBJ2-5; 8 nucleotides agree with TRBD1. Germline V lookup: CDR1 MGHRA, CDR2 YSYEKL. V was pared by 8 bases and J by 5 bases, with 10 bases of the junction left unmatched. The CDR3 is made up of 14 amino acids. The CDR3 loop reads CASGPAGGRETQYF. The CDR3 DNA follows: TGCGCCAGCGGACCGGCAGGGGGCAGGGAGACCCAGTACTTC.

This clonotype was seen only a few times. V is TRBV9 and J is TRBJ1-2, with D unclear. The ends were cut back, 3 bases at V and 8 bases at J, with 14 bases in the middle. This CDR3 contains 13 residues. Germline values: CDR1 SGDLS, CDR2 YYNGEE. Here the CDR3 reads CASSAGWSEGYTF. The CDR3 nucleotides are TGTGCCAGCAGCGCAGGTTGGTCGGAAGGCTACACCTTC.

This clonotype has a count of ten or more. The chain uses TRBV3-1 and TRBJ2-3, with D perhaps matching TRBD1 or TRBD2 (5 bases each). CDR1 and CDR2 (germline): LGHDT, YNNKEL (reference sequence). Trimming shortened V by 0 bases and J by 2 bases, and 12 bases separated the two germline ends. The CDR3 runs to 16 residues. CDR3: CASSQDRDVITDTQYF. The CDR3 coding sequence is TGTGCCAGCAGCCAAGACCGGGACGTCATCACAGATACGCAGTATTTT.

A remark on this clonotype: An end of the junction differs from the germline gene, which may be a read error. V usage is TRBV27 and J usage is TRBJ2-1; D unclear. CDR1 is MNHEY, CDR2 SMNVEV, per germline (reference sequence). The CDR3 sequence is 12 residues long. CDR3 region: CASSGIDNKQFF. The CDR3 nucleotides read TGTGCCAGCAGTGGGATAGACAATAAGCAGTTCTTC.

The chain links TRBV12-3 or TRBV12-4 to TRBJ2-7; D may be TRBD1 (5 bases). The V end lost 2 bases, the J end lost 0 bases, and 11 bases lay between the germline ends. There are 15 residues in the CDR3. CDR3 sequence: CASSLLAGRSYEQYF. Written as DNA, the CDR3 is TGTGCCAGCAGTTTACTGGCAGGGCGCTCCTACGAGCAGTACTTC.

This clonotype has just a few counts. The V and J genes are TRBV4-1 and TRBJ1-1; tentative D call: TRBD1 (6 bases). The V end was cut by 2 bases, the J end by 1 base, with 14 bases between. The CDR3 consists of 16 residues. Germline CDR1 and CDR2: MGHRA and YSYEKL. In DNA, the CDR3 is TGCGCCAGCAGCCAACCACAAGGACAGCCGAACACTGAAGCTTTCTTT. It codes for CASSQPQGQPNTEAFF.

This clonotype turned up a few times. The chain employs TRBV9 and TRBJ2-7, with TRBD1 matching 9 bases. The V segment lost 2 bases and the J segment 1 base; nucleotides outside the gene matches: 4. This CDR3 comprises 15 residues. Germline lookup yields CDR1 SGDLS and CDR2 YYNGEE. This CDR3 reads CASSVDRGTSYEQYF. The CDR3 DNA reads as TGTGCCAGCAGCGTGGACAGGGGTACGTCCTACGAGCAGTACTTC.

The J gene is TRBJ1-4, the V gene TRBV3-1; 9 nucleotides align to TRBD1. Germline lookup yields CDR1 LGHDT and CDR2 YNNKEL (reference sequence). V was clipped by 3 bases and J by 8 bases; unmatched bases: 4. The CDR3 covers 14 residues. The CDR3 sequence: CASSQDRGGEKLFF. The CDR3 DNA sequence: TGTGCCAGCAGCCAGGACAGGGGAGGCGAAAAACTGTTTTTT.

In this sample, this clonotype turned up many times. The chain couples TRBV29-1 to TRBJ2-5, with 8 nucleotides matching TRBD1. This CDR3 is built from 14 residues. With V trimmed by 4 bases and J by 4 bases, 8 bases remained unmatched. Germline loops: CDR1 SQVTM, CDR2 ANQGSEA. The CDR3 spells CSVGSQGDPETQYF. The CDR3 coding sequence is TGCAGCGTTGGGTCACAGGGGGACCCAGAGACCCAGTACTTC.

Note on this clonotype: Being one base from a much bigger clone, this may be a read error. This chain connects TRBV4-2 to TRBJ2-2; 7 bases line up with TRBD1. Germline V lookup: CDR1 LGHNA, CDR2 YNFKEQ. The length of the CDR3 is 15 residues. Written as DNA, the CDR3 is TGTGCCAGCAGCCAAGTCTGGGACAGATCCGGGGAGCTGTCTTTT. This codes for CASSQVWDRSGELSF.

This clonotype was seen a single time. With a much larger clone just one base away, this may be a read error. The V call is TRBV7-9, the J call TRBJ1-3; D remains unclear. This CDR3 region has 14 residues. Looked up from germline, CDR1 is SEHNR and CDR2 is FQNEAQ (reference sequence). CDR3 DNA sequence: TGTGCCAGCAGCTCTCCGGAGGCTGGAAGCACCATATATTTT. It translates to CASSSPEAGSTIYF.

In this sample, this clonotype turned up a few times. The CDR3 sequence is CASSPRLAESSYEQYF. The CDR3 bases are TGTGCCAGCAGTCCCCGACTAGCGGAAAGCTCCTACGAGCAGTACTTC. The gene calls are TRBV27 and TRBJ2-7, with 9 bases lining up with TRBD2. The CDR3 covers 16 residues. The ends lost 5 bases at V and 0 bases at J; junction bases unmatched: 8. CDR1 and CDR2 from the germline V gene are MNHEY and SMNVEV (reference sequence).

This clonotype occurred many times. CDR3 protein: CASSLTGIPNTDTQYF. The CDR3 DNA reads TGTGCCAGCAGCTTAACGGGGATACCAAACACAGATACGCAGTATTTT. The V call is TRBV7-6, the J call TRBJ2-3, with D tentatively TRBD2 (5 bases). The ends were cut back, 2 bases at V and 2 bases at J, with 14 bases in the middle. Per the germline V gene, CDR1 is SGHVS and CDR2 is FNYEAQ. This CDR3 is built from 16 residues.

This clonotype was observed a single time. This may be a read error, as it is one base from a much larger clone. The J gene is TRBJ2-7, the V gene TRBV4-3; D ambiguous. This CDR3 contains 15 residues. Per the germline V gene, CDR1 is LGHNA and CDR2 is YSLEER. V was trimmed by 1 base and J by 6 bases, leaving 16 bases between them. The CDR3 protein is CASSQGARSGLEQYF. CDR3 nucleotide sequence: TGCGCCAGCAGCCAAGGGGCAAGGTCCGGCCTCGAGCAGTACTTC.

This clonotype was counted between two and nine times. This chain links TRBV30 with TRBJ1-1, with no clear D. The CDR3 is 13 amino acids. Trimming took 0 bases from V and 6 from J, leaving 11 bases between them. The germline CDR1 and CDR2 sequences are GTSNPN and SVGIG (reference sequence). In DNA, the CDR3 is TGTGCCTGGAGTGTAGCCGAGAAGGCTGAAGCTTTCTTT. It translates to CAWSVAEKAEAFF.

Comments on this clonotype: Germline is not matched at one junction end, which may reflect a read error. The chain carries TRBV6-5 and TRBJ1-4, with D perhaps TRBD1 (5 bases). CDR3 length equals 16 residues. Germline V gene sequence: CDR1 MNHEY, CDR2 SVGAGI. For the CDR3, the DNA is TGTGCCAGCAGTTACTCTATCCCCGGGGGTAATGAAAAACTGGTTTTT. Residues: CASSYSIPGGNEKLVF.

This chain joins TRBV6-5 and TRBJ1-4, with a weak D call TRBD1 (5 bases). Per germline, CDR1 MNHEY and CDR2 SVGAGI. V lost 0 bases, J lost 8 bases, and 13 bases lay in between. The CDR3 extends over 15 amino acids. The CDR3 here is CASSYSKTDSEKLFF. CDR3 DNA sequence: TGTGCCAGCAGTTACTCGAAGACAGATAGCGAAAAACTGTTTTTT.

This clonotype has at least ten counts. For the CDR3, the DNA is TGTGCCAGCAGTTTATTGGGGACAGGGGGCTACGAGCAGTACTTC. The encoded protein is CASSLLGTGGYEQYF. The rearrangement uses TRBV27 and TRBJ2-7; 11 nucleotides agree with TRBD1. The V segment lost 1 base and the J segment 3 bases; nucleotides outside the gene matches: 2. Germline CDR1 MNHEY, CDR2 SMNVEV (reference sequence). The CDR3 contains 15 residues.

For this clonotype: One base away lies a much larger clone, so this may be a sequencing read error. The chain carries TRBV13 and TRBJ2-7; no reliable D call. This CDR3 is built from 14 residues. Per germline, CDR1 PRHDT and CDR2 FYEKMQ (reference sequence). In DNA, the CDR3 is TGTGCCGGCAGCTTATGGCGCCAGTCCTACGAGCAGTACTTC. This encodes CAGSLWRQSYEQYF. Looking up the rest from reference TRBV13 and TRBJ2-7 gives the full variable domain: AAGVIQSPRHLIKEKRETATLKCYPIPRHDTVYWYQQGPGQDPQFLISFYEKMQSDKGSIPDRFSAQQFSDYHSELNMSSLELGDSALYFCAGSLWRQSYEQYFGPGTRLTVT.

This chain joins TRBV7-2 and TRBJ2-5; tentative D call: TRBD2 (5 bases). Germline V gene data show CDR1 as SGHTA and CDR2 as FQGNSA. V was clipped by 6 bases and J by 3 bases, with 11 bases between them. The CDR3 sequence is 13 residues long. The CDR3 nucleotides read TGTGCCAGCAGAGGAGGTTATGAAGAGACCCAGTACTTC. The encoded protein is CASRGGYEETQYF.

This clonotype has only a few counts. CDR3 loop: CASSLRGGRYNEQFF. CDR3 DNA sequence: TGTGCCAGCAGTTTAAGGGGGGGCCGTTACAATGAGCAGTTCTTC. The chain employs TRBV12-3 or TRBV12-4 and TRBJ2-1; a weak D match, TRBD2 (7 bases). Trimming shortened V by 2 bases and J by 4 bases, and 12 bases separated the two germline ends. The CDR3 totals 15 residues.